This is a list of T cell receptor beta chains from one sample in a study of tumor-infiltrating lymphocytes in primary liver carcinoma. From the multiplex PCR reads, TCRdb called clonotypes with MiXCR, one entry per CDR3 protein. The table includes almost 200,000 distinct CDR3 sequences, less than 75% detected once. The sequenced sample was peripheral blood. These receptors were collected from an older woman with primary liver carcinoma and hepatitis B virus infection. Both conserved end residues are trimmed from each CDR3. Fields, in order: CDR3 length, J gene, D gene, V gene, CDR3 protein. D genes are given only for firm matches.

>13|TRBJ1-1|-|TRBV29-1
SSYYPGKMNTEAF
>15|TRBJ1-3|-|TRBV5-1
ASRLIPTASSGNTIY
>12|TRBJ2-7|-|TRBV12-3/TRBV12-4
ASSLARSTYEQY
>12|TRBJ2-1|TRBD1|TRBV29-1
SVTRDRAYNEQF
>10|TRBJ2-1|-|TRBV30
AWSAFVGEQF
>17|TRBJ2-3|TRBD2|TRBV7-9
ASSFVTSGRAMSTDTQY
>10|TRBJ2-7|TRBD1|TRBV11-2
VSSFPQGEQY
>10|TRBJ2-1|-|TRBV28
ASSLFHNEQF
>14|TRBJ1-3|TRBD1|TRBV7-8
ASSFGQDNSGNTIY
>21|TRBJ2-5|TRBD2|TRBV7-9
ASSLRGGSGTSGRQNYQETQY
>12|TRBJ1-4|-|TRBV11-3
ASSPMNGNEKLF
>15|TRBJ2-1|TRBD2|TRBV5-6
VSSPFKGLAGYNEQF
>16|TRBJ2-1|TRBD2|TRBV11-3
ASSLEREGTSRSYEQF
>9|TRBJ2-7|-|TRBV29-1
TVALGGEQY
>12|TRBJ1-5|-|TRBV24-1
ATSDSRPGQPQH
>12|TRBJ2-3|-|TRBV14
ASSQGFSTDTQY
>13|TRBJ2-7|TRBD2|TRBV12-3/TRBV12-4
ASSLGVGRANEQY
>13|TRBJ2-2|-|TRBV5-4
ASSLGSGNTGELF
>13|TRBJ1-1|TRBD1|TRBV6-1
DSSFLVQGAAEAF
>14|TRBJ2-7|-|TRBV6-5
ASSYVRQPSPYEQY
>11|TRBJ1-1|TRBD1|TRBV28
ASSWGQGTEAF
>11|TRBJ2-2|-|TRBV5-1
ASSPAPTRELF
>11|TRBJ2-7|-|TRBV11-3
ASRPGEANEQY